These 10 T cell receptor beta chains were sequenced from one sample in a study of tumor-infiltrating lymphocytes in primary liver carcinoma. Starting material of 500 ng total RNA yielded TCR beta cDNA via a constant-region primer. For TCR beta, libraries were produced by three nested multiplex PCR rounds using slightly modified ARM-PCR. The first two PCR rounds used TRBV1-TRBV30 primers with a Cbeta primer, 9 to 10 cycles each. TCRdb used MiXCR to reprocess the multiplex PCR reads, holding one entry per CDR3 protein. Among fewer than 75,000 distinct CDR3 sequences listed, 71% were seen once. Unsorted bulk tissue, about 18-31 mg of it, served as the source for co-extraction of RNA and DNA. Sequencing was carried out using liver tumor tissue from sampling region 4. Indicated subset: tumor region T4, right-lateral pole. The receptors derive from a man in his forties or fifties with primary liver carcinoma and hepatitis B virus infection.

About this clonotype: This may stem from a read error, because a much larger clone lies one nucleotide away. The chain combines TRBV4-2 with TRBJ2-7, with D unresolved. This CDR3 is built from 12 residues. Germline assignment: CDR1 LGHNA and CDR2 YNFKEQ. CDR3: CASSQEAYGQYF. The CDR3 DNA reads TGTGCCAGCAGCCAAGAGGCCTACGGGCAGTACTTC.

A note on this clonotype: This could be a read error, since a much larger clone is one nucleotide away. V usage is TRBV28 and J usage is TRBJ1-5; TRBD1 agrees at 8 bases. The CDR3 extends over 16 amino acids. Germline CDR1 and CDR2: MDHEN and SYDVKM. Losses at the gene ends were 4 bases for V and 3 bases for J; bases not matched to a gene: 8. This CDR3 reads CASSSYGQGFNQPQHF. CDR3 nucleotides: TGTGCCAGCAGTTCATATGGACAGGGATTCAATCAGCCCCAGCATTTT. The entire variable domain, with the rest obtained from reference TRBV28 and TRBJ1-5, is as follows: DVKVTQSSRYLVKRTGEKVFLECVQDMDHENMFWYRQDPGLGLRLIYFSYDVKMKEKGDIPEGYSVSREKKERFSLILESASTNQTSMYLCASSSYGQGFNQPQHFGDGTRLSIL.

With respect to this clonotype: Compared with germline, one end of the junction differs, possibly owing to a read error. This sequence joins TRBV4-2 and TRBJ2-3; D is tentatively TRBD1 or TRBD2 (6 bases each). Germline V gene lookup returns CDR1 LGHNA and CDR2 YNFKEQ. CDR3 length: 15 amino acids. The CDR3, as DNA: TGTCCCAGCAGCCTTGAGGGGGGAGGAGGAGATACGCGGTATTTT. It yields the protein CPSSLEGGGGDTRYF.

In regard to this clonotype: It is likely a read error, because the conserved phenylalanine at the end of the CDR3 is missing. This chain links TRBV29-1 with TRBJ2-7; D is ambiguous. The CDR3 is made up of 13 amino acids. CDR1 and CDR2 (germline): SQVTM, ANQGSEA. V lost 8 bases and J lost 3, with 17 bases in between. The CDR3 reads CSTIPVTNYEQYL. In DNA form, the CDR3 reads TGCAGCACCATTCCAGTGACAAACTACGAGCAGTACCTC.

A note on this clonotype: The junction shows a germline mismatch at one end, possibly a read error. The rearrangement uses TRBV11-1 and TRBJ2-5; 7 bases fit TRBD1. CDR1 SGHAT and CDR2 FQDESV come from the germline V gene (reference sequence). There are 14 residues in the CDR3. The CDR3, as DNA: TGTGCCAGCAGTGGACAGGTGGAGATTGAGACCAAGTACTTC. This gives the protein CASSGQVEIETKYF.

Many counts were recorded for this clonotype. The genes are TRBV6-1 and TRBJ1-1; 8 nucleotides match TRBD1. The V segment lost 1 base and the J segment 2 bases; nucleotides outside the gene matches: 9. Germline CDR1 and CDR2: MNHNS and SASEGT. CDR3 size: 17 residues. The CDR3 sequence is CASSEGEGQGANTEAFF. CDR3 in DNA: TGTGCCAGCAGTGAAGGTGAAGGGCAGGGGGCTAACACTGAAGCTTTCTTT.

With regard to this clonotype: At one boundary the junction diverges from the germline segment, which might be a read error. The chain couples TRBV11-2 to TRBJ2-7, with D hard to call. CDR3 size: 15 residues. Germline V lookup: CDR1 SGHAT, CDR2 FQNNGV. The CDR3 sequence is CTSNLESGISGEQYF. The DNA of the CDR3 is TGTACCAGCAACTTAGAGTCCGGAATCTCTGGCGAGCAGTACTTC.

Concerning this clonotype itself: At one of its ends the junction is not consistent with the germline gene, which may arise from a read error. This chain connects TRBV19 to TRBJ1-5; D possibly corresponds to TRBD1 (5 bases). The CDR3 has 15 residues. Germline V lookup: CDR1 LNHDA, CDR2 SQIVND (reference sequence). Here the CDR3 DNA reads TGTGCCAGTATTATGACCCCGGGGGGGTATCAGCCCCTGCATTTT. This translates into CASIMTPGGYQPLHF.

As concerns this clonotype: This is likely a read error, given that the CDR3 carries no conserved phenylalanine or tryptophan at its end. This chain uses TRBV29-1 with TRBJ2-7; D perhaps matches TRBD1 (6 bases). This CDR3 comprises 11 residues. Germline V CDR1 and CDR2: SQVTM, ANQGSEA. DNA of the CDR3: TGCAGTGTTGAAGGGGGTCATGAGCAGTACCTC. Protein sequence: CSVEGGHEQYL.

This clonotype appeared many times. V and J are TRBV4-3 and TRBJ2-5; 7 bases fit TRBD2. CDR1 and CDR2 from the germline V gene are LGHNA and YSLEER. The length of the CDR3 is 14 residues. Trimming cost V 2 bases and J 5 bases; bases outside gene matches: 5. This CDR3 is CASSQNWGGETQYF. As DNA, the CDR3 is TGCGCCAGCAGCCAAAACTGGGGGGGGGAGACCCAGTACTTC.